These 25 T cell receptor beta chains originate from one sample sequenced in a study of a mutant IDH1 vaccine in newly diagnosed glioma. Their target antigens are unknown. The time point here: week 5, during vaccination. One vaccine dose held 300 ug of mutant IDH1 20-mer peptide and came with topical imiquimod. TCRdb's copy holds only in-frame clones and misses some; the assay was immunoSEQ multiplex PCR. Among 12,000 or so clones listed, more than 75% were seen once. The sequences come from PBMCs, collected from a glioma patient whose treatment included an IDH1 peptide vaccine. These receptors came from a woman aged 40 to 55 with glioma. Some clones in this sample may be carry-over from other donors' samples.

CDR3 sequence: CASSRRTGGLATNEKLFF. The CDR3 DNA is TGTGCCAGTAGTAGAAGGACAGGGGGCCTTGCAACTAATGAAAAACTGTTTTTT. V is TRBV19 and J is TRBJ1-4; TRBD1 agrees at 11 bases. CDR1 and CDR2 (germline): LNHDA, SQIVND (reference sequence). V shed 4 bases, J shed 0 bases, and the junction held 7 bases outside the gene matches. CDR3 length equals 18 residues.

This clone was detected once. The V and J genes are TRBV4-1 and TRBJ1-5, with D possibly matching TRBD1 (5 bases). Per the germline V gene, CDR1 is MGHRA and CDR2 is YSYEKL. V was trimmed by 5 bases and J by 6 bases, leaving 17 bases between them. The CDR3 totals 15 residues. CDR3 protein: CASSRDGGLSQPQHF. The CDR3 DNA follows: TGCGCCAGCAGCAGGGATGGGGGTCTTAGTCAGCCCCAGCATTTT.

The chain has TRBV7-6 and TRBJ1-3; 7 positions agree with TRBD1. The CDR3 has 15 amino acids. Germline CDR1 reads SGHVS; CDR2 reads FNYEAQ. Trimming at V came to 4 bases and at J to 3 bases, leaving 6 bases not matched to a gene. The CDR3 DNA reads TGTGCCAGCAGCTATGGGACAGCCGTTGGAAACACCATATATTTT. This sequence encodes CASSYGTAVGNTIYF.

The chain uses TRBV7-9 and TRBJ1-1; D remains ambiguous. With 7 bases removed from V and 7 bases from J, the gap between germline ends came to 13 bases. Germline CDR1 reads SEHNR; CDR2 reads FQNEAQ (reference sequence). This CDR3 contains 12 residues. CDR3 nucleotide sequence: TGTGCCAGCACCCTTTTTAGTGGTGAAGCTTTCTTT. Protein sequence: CASTLFSGEAFF.

This rearrangement joins TRBV29-1 to TRBJ2-1; D is uncertain. The CDR3 loop spans 10 amino acids. Looked up from germline, CDR1 is SQVTM and CDR2 is ANQGSEA. Trimming left V 5 bases short and J 10 bases short, with 9 bases between. The chain's CDR3 is CSVTETEQFF. CDR3 bases: TGCAGCGTTACCGAAACCGAGCAGTTCTTC.

This chain joins TRBV7-8 and TRBJ1-5, with 7 bases matching TRBD1. From germline, CDR1 is SGHVS and CDR2 FQNEAQ. V lost 1 base to trimming and J lost 4 bases; unmatched junction nucleotides: 7. The CDR3 runs 16 residues. CDR3 DNA sequence: TGTGCCAGCAGCTTAGGAGGGGGACAGCCGAATCAGCCCCAGCATTTT. Translated: CASSLGGGQPNQPQHF.

The chain employs TRBV21-1 and TRBJ1-2; the table's D gene call, TRBD1, was not cross checked with the DNA. TRBV21-1 is an annotated pseudogene. This CDR3 has 14 residues. The CDR3: CARTSYRVMYGYTF. DNA for the CDR3: TGTGCCAGAACATCTTACAGGGTCATGTATGGCTACACCTTC.

This chain links TRBV5-1 with TRBJ1-2; D uncertain. CDR3 length: 14 amino acids. Trimming removed 0 bases at V and 5 bases at J, with 11 bases between. Germline V gene sequence: CDR1 SGHRS, CDR2 YFSETQ. DNA for the CDR3: TGCGCCAGCAGCTTGGCGATGGACCCTTATGGCTACACCTTC. This encodes CASSLAMDPYGYTF.

The chain carries TRBV28 and TRBJ2-4; 7 nucleotides agree with TRBD2. The ends lost 4 bases at V and 0 bases at J; junction bases unmatched: 18. The CDR3 has 20 residues. Germline CDR1 is MDHEN and CDR2 is SYDVKM. The CDR3, as DNA: TGTGCCAGCAGTTCCTTATGGGGGGGATCCAGAACCGTAGCCAAAAACATTCAGTACTTC. It codes for CASSSLWGGSRTVAKNIQYF.

V is TRBV5-1 and J is TRBJ2-7; D gene ambiguous. Germline V gene data show CDR1 as SGHRS and CDR2 as YFSETQ. The length of the CDR3 is 13 residues. V lost 4 bases and J 0 bases, leaving 8 bases between the germline ends. CDR3 loop: CASSKTSSYEQYF. In DNA, the CDR3 is TGCGCCAGCAGCAAGACAAGCTCCTACGAGCAGTACTTC.

Worth noting for this clone: A read error may produce the germline difference seen at one junction end. J is TRBJ2-7 and V is TRBV11-2; the D gene is possibly TRBD2 (6 bases). Germline V lookup: CDR1 SGHAT, CDR2 FQNNGV. The CDR3 is 17 residues long. DNA for the CDR3: TGTGCCAGCAACTTAGGTTGGGGCGGGGAAGTAGTTCACGAGCAGTACTTC. As protein: CASNLGWGGEVVHEQYF. The whole variable domain, remainder taken from reference TRBV11-2 and TRBJ2-7, is EAGVAQSPRYKIIEKRQSVAFWCNPISGHATLYWYQQILGQGPKLLIQFQNNGVVDDSQLPKDRFSAERLKGVDSTLKIQPAKLEDSAVYLCASNLGWGGEVVHEQYFGPGTRLTVT.

V is TRBV5-4 and J is TRBJ2-7; D could derive from TRBD1 or TRBD2 (6 bases each). V lost 4 bases and J lost 6, with 11 bases in between. The CDR3 has 12 amino acids. Germline V gene lookup returns CDR1 SGHNT and CDR2 YYREEE (reference sequence). CDR3 region: CASSEWGAEQYF. The CDR3 region has the DNA TGTGCCAGCAGCGAATGGGGGGCCGAGCAGTACTTC. Drawing the rest from reference TRBV5-4 and TRBJ2-7, the complete variable domain is ETGVTQSPTHLIKTRGQQVTLRCSSQSGHNTVSWYQQALGQGPQFIFQYYREEENGRGNFPPRFSGLQFPNYSSELNVNALELDDSALYLCASSEWGAEQYFGPGTRLTVT.

The chain employs TRBV6-1 and TRBJ2-7, with TRBD2 identical over 9 bases. The CDR3 runs 15 residues. CDR1 and CDR2 (germline): MNHNS, SASEGT. The V segment lost 7 bases and the J segment 2 bases; nucleotides outside the gene matches: 9. Here the CDR3 reads CASNLSSGTPYEQYF. CDR3 nucleotide sequence: TGTGCCAGCAACCTTTCTAGCGGGACCCCCTACGAGCAGTACTTC.

This chain uses TRBV18 with TRBJ1-2, with D possibly matching TRBD1 (6 bases). The CDR3 runs 16 residues. The V gene's germline CDR1 is KGHSH and CDR2 LQKENI. With 3 bases removed from V and 0 bases from J, the gap between germline ends came to 14 bases. CDR3 bases: TGTGCCAGCTCACCTTCCGGGACAAGAGCTAACTATGGCTACACCTTC. It codes for CASSPSGTRANYGYTF. The variable domain in full, with the rest retrieved from reference TRBV18 and TRBJ1-2, is NAGVMQNPRHLVRRRGQEARLRCSPMKGHSHVYWYRQLPEEGLKFMVYLQKENIIDESGMPKERFSAEFPKEGPSILRIQQVVRGDSAAYFCASSPSGTRANYGYTFGSGTRLTVV.

The chain carries TRBV11-2 and TRBJ2-5; no clear D gene. The CDR3 length is 16 residues. Trimming took 1 base from V and 0 from J, leaving 12 bases between them. Germline CDR1 and CDR2: SGHAT and FQNNGV. In DNA, the CDR3 is TGTGCCAGCAGCTTAGTTTGGCAGGATAACCAAGAGACCCAGTACTTC. Protein product: CASSLVWQDNQETQYF.

The chain links TRBV27 to TRBJ2-6; D ambiguous. The CDR3 is 15 residues long. Per the germline V gene, CDR1 is MNHEY and CDR2 is SMNVEV (reference sequence). V was clipped by 3 bases and J by 4 bases, with 10 bases between them. The CDR3 coding sequence is TGTGCCAGCAGTTTCACTGTCAGGGGGGCCAACGTCCTGACTTTC. Its protein product is CASSFTVRGANVLTF.

The gene calls are TRBV6-1 and TRBJ2-2; possibly TRBD1 for D (5 bases). V was pared by 1 base and J by 3 bases, with 6 bases between. CDR3 size: 14 residues. Germline V gene sequence: CDR1 MNHNS, CDR2 SASEGT. DNA for the CDR3: TGTGCCAGCAGTGAAGGACAGTACACCGGGGAGCTGTTTTTT. This codes for CASSEGQYTGELFF.

The genes are TRBV6-1 and TRBJ2-2; 7 bases are shared with TRBD1. This CDR3 region has 14 residues. Germline trimming cut 6 bases from V and 5 bases from J; bases unmatched to any gene: 6. The germline V gene encodes CDR1 MNHNS and CDR2 SASEGT. For the CDR3, the DNA is TGTGCCAGCAGGGGGACAGTTCTAACCGGGGAGCTGTTTTTT. Translation: CASRGTVLTGELFF.

CDR3 sequence: CASSPLIAGEQYF. CDR3 DNA: TGTGCCAGCAGCCCGTTGATAGCGGGGGAGCAGTACTTC. The chain joins TRBV9 to TRBJ2-7; TRBD2 matches 8 bases. The CDR3 is 13 residues long. In germline, CDR1 is SGDLS, CDR2 YYNGEE. The V gene end was trimmed by 4 bases and the J gene end by 7 bases; junction bases not matched to a gene: 7.

About this clone itself: At one boundary the junction diverges from the germline segment, which might be a read error. The J gene is TRBJ2-3, the V gene TRBV29-1; TRBD2 agrees at 12 bases. Germline-derived CDR1 and CDR2 are SQVTM and ANQGSEA. The CDR3 length is 17 residues. CDR3 sequence (DNA): TGCAGCGTGGAAGGATCCGGGACTAGCGGGAGCACAGATACGCAGTATTTT. This translates into CSVEGSGTSGSTDTQYF.

The CDR3 loop is CASSPVGGGMNTEAFF. The CDR3 DNA reads TGCGCCAGCAGCCCAGTGGGAGGGGGTATGAACACTGAAGCTTTCTTT. This chain links TRBV5-1 with TRBJ1-1, with D perhaps TRBD1 (6 bases). CDR1 is SGHRS, CDR2 YFSETQ, per germline. Trimming removed 4 bases at V and 0 bases at J, with 16 bases between. The CDR3 runs 16 residues. Using reference TRBV5-1 and TRBJ1-1 for the parts outside the CDR3, the full variable domain is KAGVTQTPRYLIKTRGQQVTLSCSPISGHRSVSWYQQTPGQGLQFLFEYFSETQRNKGNFPGRFSGRQFSNSRSEMNVSTLELGDSALYLCASSPVGGGMNTEAFFGQGTRLTVV.

The chain uses TRBV5-6 and TRBJ2-1; TRBD2 matches at 8 bases. CDR3 length: 12 amino acids. With 4 bases clipped from V and 15 bases from J, the junction kept 9 bases outside the gene matches. Germline V gives CDR1 SGHDT, CDR2 YYEEEE. The CDR3 DNA reads as TGTGCCAGCAGCCCGGGGGGGGGCGCCCGGTTCTTC. It specifies CASSPGGGARFF.

This clone was observed a few times. V usage is TRBV10-3 and J usage is TRBJ1-5; unclear D gene. The CDR3 consists of 13 residues. CDR1 is ENHRY, CDR2 SYGVKD, per germline. The V end lost 8 bases, the J end lost 2 bases, and 10 bases lay between the germline ends. The CDR3 reads CAIQSDRNQPQHF. In DNA, the CDR3 is TGTGCCATCCAGTCCGATCGCAATCAGCCCCAGCATTTT.

This CDR3 is CASSQLTGATEAFF. The CDR3, as DNA: TGTGCCAGCAGCCAGCTCACAGGAGCCACTGAAGCTTTCTTT. V usage is TRBV14 and J usage is TRBJ1-1, with a possible D match to TRBD1 (5 bases). There are 14 residues in the CDR3. Per germline, CDR1 SGHDN and CDR2 FVKESK. V was trimmed by 3 bases and J by 4 bases, leaving 12 bases between them.

The chain employs TRBV10-2 and TRBJ1-5; D may be TRBD1 (6 bases). The germline gives CDR1 WSHSY, CDR2 SAAADI. V shed 0 bases and J shed 2 bases, with 11 bases lying between them. The CDR3 length is 16 residues. The CDR3 spells CASSESWGAGNQPQHF. The CDR3 nucleotides are TGCGCCAGCAGTGAGTCGTGGGGGGCGGGCAATCAGCCCCAGCATTTT.